The subject of this entry is one T cell receptor beta chain. Its target is unknown. Original data processing: The distant-metastasis classifier for papillary thyroid cancer was built from CDR3 differences across clinicopathological groups. With MiXCR, TCRdb called clones anew from the PCR reads. The V and J calls and clone size are TCRdb's, not the authors'. Here the sample spans some 19,000 clones, roughly a quarter being singletons. This entry is derived from a study of metastatic and nonmetastatic thyroid tumors. Points from the study as a whole: It was reported that TCR beta diversity was significantly higher in malignant thyroid tumors than benign nodules, in blood and tumor.

No treatment had been given to any patient before thyroid surgery. The sample comprised tumor tissue. This TCR was recovered from a female donor with papillary thyroid cancer or a benign thyroid nodule (not recorded which). Some clones in this sample may be carry-over from other donors' samples.

CDR3 region: CASSLAGEQFF. DNA for the CDR3: TGTGCCAGCAGCTTGGCCGGTGAGCAGTTCTTC. The chain couples TRBV5-6 to TRBJ2-1; D gene unclear. The CDR3 extends over 11 amino acids. In germline, CDR1 is SGHDT, CDR2 YYEEEE. Trimming left V 0 bases short and J 9 bases short, with 4 bases between. Full variable domain (missing parts from reference TRBV5-6 and TRBJ2-1): DAGVTQSPTHLIKTRGQQVTLRCSPKSGHDTVSWYQQALGQGPQFIFQYYEEEERQRGNFPDRFSGHQFPNYSSELNVNALLLGDSALYLCASSLAGEQFFGPGTRLTVL.